This TCR beta chain emerged from a study of blood T cells in healthy people across ages. A minimum of 6.5 million PBMCs was isolated per sample. A second about 6 to 12 cycle PCR used barcoded and J-beta primers. TCRdb re-called the 5' RACE reads through MiXCR, storing one row per CDR3 protein. Of 1.5 million to 2 million distinct CDR3 sequences listed, approximately 50% are singletons. Regarding the study as a whole: There was no known CMV status for donors, so expanded clonotype changes were possibly confounded. Percentage of naive T cells showed a strong correlation with TCR beta diversity. Long-lived donors carried more naive CD4+ cells and greater diversity than aged donors.

This clonotype was detected a few times. Its target is unknown. Germline CDR1 is MNHEY and CDR2 is SMNVEV (reference sequence). V lost 2 bases to trimming and J lost 10 bases, with 12 bases between them. The CDR3 length is 13 residues. This chain connects TRBV27 to TRBJ2-1; D assignment may be TRBD1 or TRBD2 (5 bases each). The sample taken for sequencing was blood. The sequence was obtained from a woman between 35 and 50 years old in good health. The CDR3, as DNA: TGTGCCAGCAGTTTACAGAGGGGCGGCGAGCAGTTCTTC. Amino acids: CASSLQRGGEQFF.